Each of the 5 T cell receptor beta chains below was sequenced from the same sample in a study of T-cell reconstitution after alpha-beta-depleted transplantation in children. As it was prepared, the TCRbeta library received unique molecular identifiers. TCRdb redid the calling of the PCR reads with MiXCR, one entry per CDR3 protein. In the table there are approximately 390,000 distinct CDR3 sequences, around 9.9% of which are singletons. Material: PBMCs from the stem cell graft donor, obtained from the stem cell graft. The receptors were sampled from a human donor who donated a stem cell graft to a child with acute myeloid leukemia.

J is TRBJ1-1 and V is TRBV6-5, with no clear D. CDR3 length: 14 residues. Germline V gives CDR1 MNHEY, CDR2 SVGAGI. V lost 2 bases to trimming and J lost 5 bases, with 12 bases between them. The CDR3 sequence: CASSYQTVGTEAFF. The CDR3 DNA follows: TGTGCCAGCAGTTACCAGACCGTAGGGACTGAAGCTTTCTTT.

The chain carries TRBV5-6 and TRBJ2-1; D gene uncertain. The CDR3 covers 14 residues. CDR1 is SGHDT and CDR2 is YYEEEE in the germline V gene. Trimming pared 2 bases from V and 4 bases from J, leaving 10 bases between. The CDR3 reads CASSFLSAYNEQFF. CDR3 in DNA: TGTGCCAGCAGCTTCTTGTCAGCATACAATGAGCAGTTCTTC.

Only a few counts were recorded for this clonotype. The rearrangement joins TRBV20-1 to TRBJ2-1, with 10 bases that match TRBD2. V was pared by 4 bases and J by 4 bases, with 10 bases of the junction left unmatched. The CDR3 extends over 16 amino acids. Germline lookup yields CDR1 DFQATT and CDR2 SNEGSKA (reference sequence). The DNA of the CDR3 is TGCAGTGCTACGGGCAGCACTAGCGGGGATTACAATGAGCAGTTCTTC. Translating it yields CSATGSTSGDYNEQFF.

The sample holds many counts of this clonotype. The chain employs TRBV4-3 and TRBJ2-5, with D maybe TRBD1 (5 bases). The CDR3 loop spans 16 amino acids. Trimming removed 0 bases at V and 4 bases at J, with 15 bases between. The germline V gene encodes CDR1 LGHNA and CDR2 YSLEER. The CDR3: CASSQDWSRVGETQYF. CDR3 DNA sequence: TGCGCCAGCAGCCAAGATTGGAGCAGGGTCGGAGAGACCCAGTACTTC.

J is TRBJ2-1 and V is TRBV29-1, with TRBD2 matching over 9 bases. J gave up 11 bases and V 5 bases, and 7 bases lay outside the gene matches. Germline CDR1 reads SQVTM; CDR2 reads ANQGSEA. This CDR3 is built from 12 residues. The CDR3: CSVPAGGGKQFF. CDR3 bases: TGCAGCGTTCCAGCGGGAGGAGGTAAGCAGTTCTTC.